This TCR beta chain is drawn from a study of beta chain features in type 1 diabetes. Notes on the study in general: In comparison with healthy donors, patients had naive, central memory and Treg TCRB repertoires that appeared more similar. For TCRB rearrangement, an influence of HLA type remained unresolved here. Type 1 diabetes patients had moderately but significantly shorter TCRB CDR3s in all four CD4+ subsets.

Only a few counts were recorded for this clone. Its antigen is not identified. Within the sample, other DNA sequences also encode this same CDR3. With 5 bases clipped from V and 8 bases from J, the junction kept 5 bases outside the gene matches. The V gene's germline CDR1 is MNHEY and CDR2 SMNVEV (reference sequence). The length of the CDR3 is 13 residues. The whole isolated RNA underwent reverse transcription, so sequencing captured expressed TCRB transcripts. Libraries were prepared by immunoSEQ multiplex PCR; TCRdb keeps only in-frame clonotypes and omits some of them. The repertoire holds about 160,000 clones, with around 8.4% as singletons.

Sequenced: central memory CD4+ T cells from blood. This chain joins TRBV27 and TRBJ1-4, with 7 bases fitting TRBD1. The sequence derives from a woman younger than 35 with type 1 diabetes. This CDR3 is CASSPRTGEKLFF. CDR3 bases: TGTGCCAGCAGTCCCAGGACAGGAGAAAAACTGTTTTTT. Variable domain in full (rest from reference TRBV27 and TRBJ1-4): EAQVTQNPRYLITVTGKKLTVTCSQNMNHEYMSWYRQDPGLGLRQIYYSMNVEVTDKGDVPEGYKVSRKEKRNFPLILESPSPNQTSLYFCASSPRTGEKLFFGSGTQLSVL.